The 25 T cell receptor beta chains below all came from one sample that was sequenced in a study of T cells after yellow fever vaccination. TCRdb redid the calling of the 5' RACE reads with MiXCR, one entry per CDR3 protein. In the table there are hundreds of thousands of distinct CDR3 sequences, roughly 3.5% of which are singletons. Source: PBMCs, taken on the day of the yellow fever booster vaccination. Receptors originate from a man younger than 35 who received the YFV17D yellow fever vaccine.

This clonotype was picked up many times. This chain links TRBV7-2 with TRBJ1-2, with TRBD1 as a possible D gene (6 bases). This CDR3 contains 15 residues. Trimming removed 4 bases from V and 7 bases from J, with 19 bases in between. The germline gives CDR1 SGHTA, CDR2 FQGNSA. DNA of the CDR3: TGTGCCAGCAGCTCCCAGACAGGAACAGCCGGTGGCTACACCTTC. This codes for CASSSQTGTAGGYTF.

The chain links TRBV29-1 to TRBJ2-3; D possibly corresponds to TRBD1 (6 bases). Trimming left V 5 bases short and J 0 bases short, with 6 bases between. The CDR3 totals 12 residues. Germline V gives CDR1 SQVTM, CDR2 ANQGSEA. CDR3 sequence reads: CSVTGSTDTQYF. The CDR3 nucleotides read TGCAGCGTTACAGGGAGCACAGATACGCAGTATTTT.

This clonotype was picked up a small number of times. The CDR3 region is CASAPRGKGANVLTF. Here the CDR3 DNA reads TGTGCCTCAGCCCCAAGGGGTAAAGGGGCCAACGTCCTGACTTTC. The V call is TRBV11-3, the J call TRBJ2-6, with D perhaps matching TRBD1 (5 bases). The CDR3 is 15 residues long. Germline values: CDR1 SGHNT, CDR2 YENEEA. V lost 11 bases, J lost 4 bases, and 18 bases lay in between.

V is TRBV18 and J is TRBJ2-1; tentatively, D is TRBD1 or TRBD2 (5 bases each). This CDR3 region has 13 residues. V was pared by 5 bases and J by 7 bases, with 12 bases between. Germline CDR1 and CDR2: KGHSH and LQKENI. CDR3 in amino acids: CASSYQGGNEQFF. The CDR3 DNA is TGTGCCAGCTCATATCAGGGCGGGAATGAGCAGTTCTTC.

CDR3 region: CASSQEGQGNYGYTF. For the CDR3, the DNA is TGTGCCAGCAGCCAAGAGGGACAGGGAAACTATGGCTACACCTTC. The chain recombines TRBV4-2 with TRBJ1-2, with 9 bases matching TRBD1. The germline CDR1 and CDR2 sequences are LGHNA and YNFKEQ. J lost 2 bases, V lost 0 bases, and 1 base had no gene match. This CDR3 has 15 amino acids.

This clonotype was counted at least ten times. V and J are TRBV29-1 and TRBJ2-3, with D maybe TRBD2 (6 bases). V was trimmed by 4 bases and J by 2 bases, leaving 13 bases between them. CDR1 SQVTM and CDR2 ANQGSEA come from the germline V gene. CDR3 size: 14 residues. The CDR3 region is CSVAYGGNTDTQYF. The CDR3, as DNA: TGCAGCGTTGCCTACGGGGGAAACACAGATACGCAGTATTTT.

This clonotype was counted many times. V and J are TRBV27 and TRBJ1-4; D perhaps matches TRBD1 (5 bases). This CDR3 region has 15 residues. CDR1 MNHEY and CDR2 SMNVEV come from the germline V gene (reference sequence). Trimming cost V 6 bases and J 8 bases, with 19 bases left between them. The CDR3 spells CASSPGTPWKEKLFF. The CDR3 DNA follows: TGTGCCAGCAGCCCCGGGACCCCATGGAAAGAAAAACTGTTTTTT.

This clonotype has more than one count but fewer than ten. The gene calls are TRBV5-1 and TRBJ2-1; TRBD2 aligns across 8 bases. This CDR3 comprises 15 residues. V was clipped by 0 bases and J by 7 bases; unmatched bases: 6. Germline CDR1 SGHRS, CDR2 YFSETQ. The CDR3 sequence: CASSLERGSLNEQFF. CDR3 coding DNA: TGCGCCAGCAGCTTGGAGCGGGGGAGTTTAAATGAGCAGTTCTTC.

The sample holds a few counts of this clonotype. The chain couples TRBV30 to TRBJ2-5; 7 nucleotides align to TRBD2. The CDR3 totals 13 residues. V was pared by 4 bases and J by 2 bases, with 4 bases of the junction left unmatched. Germline V CDR1 and CDR2: GTSNPN, SVGIG (reference sequence). The CDR3 DNA is TGTGCCTGGATTAAGCGGGGTCAAGAGACCCAGTACTTC. Translation gives CAWIKRGQETQYF.

This clonotype was recorded many times. V and J are TRBV6-5 and TRBJ1-6; D not resolved. The CDR3 is 14 residues long. Trimming cost V 2 bases and J 9 bases, with 11 bases left between them. Germline-derived CDR1 and CDR2 are MNHEY and SVGAGI. CDR3: CASSYGGRSSPLHF. The CDR3 DNA follows: TGTGCCAGCAGTTACGGAGGAAGATCTTCACCCCTCCACTTT.

The sample holds many counts of this clonotype. The chain combines TRBV3-1 with TRBJ1-6; D call uncertain. The V end lost 3 bases, the J end lost 7 bases, and 4 bases lay between the germline ends. CDR1 is LGHDT and CDR2 is YNNKEL in the germline V gene (reference sequence). The CDR3 has 12 residues. The CDR3 loop reads CASSHPNSPLHF. The CDR3, as DNA: TGTGCCAGCAGCCATCCCAATTCACCCCTCCACTTT.

This clonotype was counted many times. V usage is TRBV5-1 and J usage is TRBJ2-2; possibly TRBD2 for D (5 bases). CDR1 SGHRS and CDR2 YFSETQ come from the germline V gene. V lost 2 bases to trimming and J lost 1 base, with 9 bases between them. This CDR3 has 15 amino acids. DNA for the CDR3: TGCGCCAGCAGCTTCACTAGAGGGAACACCGGGGAGCTGTTTTTT. This encodes CASSFTRGNTGELFF.

The sample holds many counts of this clonotype. The gene calls are TRBV10-3 and TRBJ2-5; perhaps TRBD2 as D (5 bases). The CDR3 has 16 residues. V was trimmed by 0 bases and J by 0 bases, leaving 11 bases between them. In germline, CDR1 is ENHRY, CDR2 SYGVKD. The CDR3 DNA sequence: TGTGCCATCAGTGAGTCCCGCGGAGGATACCAAGAGACCCAGTACTTC. It encodes CAISESRGGYQETQYF.

This clonotype appeared many times. A junction end diverges from the germline sequence, so it may reflect a read error. The chain uses TRBV20-1 and TRBJ2-1, with 11 bases that match TRBD2. Germline CDR1 DFQATT, CDR2 SNEGSKA (reference sequence). CDR3 size: 15 residues. CDR3: CSAPIAGGLTPERFF. The CDR3 nucleotides are TGCAGTGCTCCGATAGCGGGGGGGCTAACCCCCGAGCGGTTCTTC.

Here the CDR3 DNA reads TGCGCCAGCAGCTTGGGCGGTCGGTTGGGGACTGAAGCTTTCTTT. This sequence encodes CASSLGGRLGTEAFF. The chain couples TRBV5-1 to TRBJ1-1; no clear D gene. V was clipped by 0 bases and J by 5 bases, with 14 bases between them. The CDR3 is made up of 15 amino acids. Germline V gene lookup returns CDR1 SGHRS and CDR2 YFSETQ.

This clonotype was found many times. The rearrangement links TRBV20-1 to TRBJ2-7; TRBD2 agrees at 10 bases. Trimming removed 1 base from V and 3 bases from J; junction bases left unmatched: 0. This CDR3 comprises 13 residues. Per the germline V gene, CDR1 is DFQATT and CDR2 is SNEGSKA (reference sequence). CDR3 nucleotide sequence: TGCAGTGCTAGAGCTAGCGGGGGCTACGAGCAGTACGTC. Translated: CSARASGGYEQYV.

This clonotype was seen more than once but under ten times. The chain has TRBV7-9 and TRBJ2-6, with 9 bases lining up with TRBD1. The CDR3 has 18 amino acids. Germline V CDR1 and CDR2: SEHNR, FQNEAQ (reference sequence). The V and J ends lost 4 bases and 1 base, in that order; junction bases with no gene match: 8. This CDR3 reads CASSSPPGQGSGANVLTF. CDR3 in DNA: TGTGCCAGCAGCTCTCCCCCGGGACAGGGTTCTGGGGCCAACGTCCTGACTTTC. Looking up the rest from reference TRBV7-9 and TRBJ2-6 gives the full variable domain: DTGVSQNPRHKITKRGQNVTFRCDPISEHNRLYWYRQTLGQGPEFLTYFQNEAQLEKSRLLSDRFSAERPKGSFSTLEIQRTEQGDSAMYLCASSSPPGQGSGANVLTFGAGSRLTVL.

This clonotype was found many times. V and J are TRBV18 and TRBJ1-1, with unresolved D. Germline CDR1 is KGHSH and CDR2 is LQKENI. Trimming cost V 3 bases and J 4 bases, with 15 bases left between them. The CDR3 contains 15 residues. CDR3 sequence reads: CASSPGSGDGTEAFF. CDR3 DNA: TGTGCCAGCTCACCGGGGTCCGGCGACGGCACTGAAGCTTTCTTT.

The chain combines TRBV28 with TRBJ1-5; no reliable D call. This CDR3 is 13 amino acids long. V lost 3 bases, J lost 5 bases, and 8 bases lay in between. Germline CDR1 and CDR2: MDHEN and SYDVKM. The CDR3 DNA reads TGTGCCAGCAGTTTCACCAGGCATCAGCCCCAGCATTTT. It encodes CASSFTRHQPQHF.

This clonotype was seen at least ten times. J is TRBJ2-3 and V is TRBV3-1; maybe TRBD1 (6 bases). Trimming took 4 bases from V and 6 from J, leaving 11 bases between them. Per the germline V gene, CDR1 is LGHDT and CDR2 is YNNKEL (reference sequence). The CDR3 is 13 residues long. The CDR3 DNA follows: TGTGCCAGCAGCCGAGGGGGTGGGGATACGCAGTATTTT. Protein product: CASSRGGGDTQYF.

This clonotype has at least ten counts. This chain connects TRBV5-1 to TRBJ2-7; tentatively, D is TRBD1 or TRBD2 (5 bases each). Germline lookup yields CDR1 SGHRS and CDR2 YFSETQ. The CDR3 has 13 amino acids. The V and J ends lost 6 bases and 6 bases respectively, with 16 bases between them. The CDR3 DNA follows: TGCGCCAGCACCCTTGTATCGGGGCGCGAGCAGTACTTC. Protein product: CASTLVSGREQYF.

CDR3 nucleotide sequence: TGCAGTGCCCCCGGGGTGGGCACAGATACGCAGTATTTT. This sequence encodes CSAPGVGTDTQYF. V and J are TRBV20-1 and TRBJ2-3; possible D gene TRBD2, 5 bases. This CDR3 comprises 13 residues. Germline CDR1 is DFQATT and CDR2 is SNEGSKA (reference sequence). Between the trimmed V and J ends, which lost 6 bases and 1 base, there was a span of 11 bases.

This clonotype was seen only a few times. This chain uses TRBV7-2 with TRBJ2-1; D unresolved. Per germline, CDR1 SGHTA and CDR2 FQGNSA. V was clipped by 1 base and J by 7 bases, with 5 bases between them. The CDR3 is 12 amino acids. CDR3 sequence reads: CASSLVLNEQFF. CDR3 in DNA: TGTGCCAGCAGCTTAGTACTAAATGAGCAGTTCTTC.

The V and J genes are TRBV7-3 and TRBJ1-5; unclear D gene. This CDR3 comprises 14 residues. Germline V gives CDR1 SGHTA, CDR2 FQGTGA. V was shortened by 2 bases and J by 2 bases, with 7 bases between the two germline ends. The CDR3 DNA is TGTGCCAGCAGCTTAGGGGAAGGCAATCAGCCCCAGCATTTT. It codes for CASSLGEGNQPQHF.

Ten or more counts support this clonotype. The CDR3 sequence is CASSLEGAPEAFF. The CDR3 region has the DNA TGCGCCAGCAGCTTAGAGGGGGCCCCTGAAGCTTTCTTT. The chain has TRBV5-1 and TRBJ1-1, with TRBD1 matching over 7 bases. The junction had 4 bases not matched to a gene; V was cut back by 2 bases and J by 6 bases. Germline CDR1 and CDR2: SGHRS and YFSETQ. The length of the CDR3 is 13 residues.